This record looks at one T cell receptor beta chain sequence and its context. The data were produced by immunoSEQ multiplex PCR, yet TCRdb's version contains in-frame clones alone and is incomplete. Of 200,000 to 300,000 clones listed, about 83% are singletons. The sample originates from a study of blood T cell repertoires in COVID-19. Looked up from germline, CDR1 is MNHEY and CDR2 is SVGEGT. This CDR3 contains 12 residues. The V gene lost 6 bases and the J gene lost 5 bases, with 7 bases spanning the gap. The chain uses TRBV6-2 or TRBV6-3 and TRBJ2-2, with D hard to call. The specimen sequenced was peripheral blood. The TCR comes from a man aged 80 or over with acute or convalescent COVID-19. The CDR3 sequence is CASSFLTGELFF. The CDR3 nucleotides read TGTGCCAGCAGCTTCCTTACCGGGGAGCTGTTTTTT.